This T cell receptor beta chain was sequenced for a study of T cell repertoires in cytomegalovirus infection (dated by TCRdb to between 2019 and 2020). As for the study more broadly: Alongside well-studied HLA-B-restricted epitopes, the peptide stimulations were aimed at recently identified HLA-C-restricted CMV epitopes, whose presentation resists viral immunomodulation. Because public TCR beta signatures pointed to carriage of CMV infection together with the matching HLA type, the HLA type of each donor mattered for the analysis. Results the study describes overall, beyond this receptor: The ex vivo response was dominated by HLA-C-restricted CMV-specific TCR beta clonotypes, which also provided the single most frequent clonotype in two of eight donors. Carriers of CMV infection plus the relevant HLA type were discriminated by the cumulative frequency of public TCR beta family members in the study cohort and in an independent roughly 380-donor cohort.

Remarks on this clonotype: Its antigen is not yet known. Nothing much larger sits one base from this clone, and base qualities are not available.

Sequencing used an Illumina HiSeq 1500. The public reads were quality trimmed at Q25 with fastp and then assembled into clones with MiXCR by TCRdb, keeping productive beta chains. Identical CDR3 protein sequences are pooled into one entry, listed with their most common genes and DNA. For this sample there are 750,000 to 900,000 distinct CDR3 sequences; roughly 29% appear just once. The ten largest clones represent over 10% of the sample. This specimen's treatment or condition label, interpreted: in vitro stimulation with specific CMV peptide epitopes to enrich CMV-specific T cells. This TCR was sampled from a human donor in good health (CMV status not recorded). Some clones in this sample may be carry-over from other donors' samples. Sequenced here: cultured CD8+ T cells from PBMCs, sampled from culture after CMV antigen stimulation.

In nucleotides, the sequence is TGTGCCAGCAGCTCCCGAAATAGCGGGGCGGGGAAGACCCAGTACTTC. Its product reads: CASSSRNSGAGKTQYF. The chain is encoded by TRBV7-8 joined to TRBJ2-5; TRBD2 agrees with 8 junctional bases. Compared with germline, V lacks 4 bases and J lacks 6 bases; bases without a gene match: 13. The germline V gene specifies SGHVS as CDR1 and FQNEAQ as CDR2. The cysteine opens and the phenylalanine closes a CDR3 of 16 amino acids. The CDR3 DNA has 48 bases and is translated from base 1.